One sample yielded the 18 T cell receptor beta chains listed below, sequenced in a study of blood T cell repertoires in COVID-19. Generated by immunoSEQ multiplex PCR, the TCRdb table keeps only in-frame clones and is missing some. The sample lists hundreds of thousands of clones, about 89% occurring once. Material for sequencing was PBMCs or T cells enriched from blood (not recorded which). These receptors all stem from a woman aged 40-49 years who had recovered from COVID-19.

The chain uses TRBV18 and TRBJ1-1; 9 bases fit TRBD1. The CDR3 runs 15 residues. Germline V gene lookup returns CDR1 KGHSH and CDR2 LQKENI. V shed 3 bases and J 1 base; nucleotides not matched to a gene: 3. The CDR3 reads CASSPRTGANTEAFF. CDR3 coding DNA: TGTGCCAGCTCACCGAGGACAGGGGCGAACACTGAAGCTTTCTTT.

The DNA for the CDR3 is TGTGCCAGCAGCGAGGGAGGGTTTGAGGAGCAGCCCCAGCATTTT. Protein product: CASSEGGFEEQPQHF. The chain carries TRBV9 and TRBJ1-5; D unclear. CDR1 and CDR2 from the germline V gene are SGDLS and YYNGEE. This CDR3 spans 15 amino acids. V was cut by 3 bases and J by 7 bases, with 17 bases left in between.

The gene calls are TRBV7-3 and TRBJ2-1; 16 nucleotides line up with TRBD2. The CDR3 has 18 amino acids. Germline V gene lookup returns CDR1 SGHTA and CDR2 FQGTGA. With 5 bases clipped from V and 8 bases from J, the junction kept 12 bases outside the gene matches. This CDR3 reads CASSPGTSGRGGWDEQFF. The CDR3 region has the DNA TGTGCCAGCAGCCCCGGGACTAGCGGGAGGGGGGGATGGGATGAGCAGTTCTTC.

The chain has TRBV27 and TRBJ1-1; maybe TRBD1 (6 bases). Trimming pared 5 bases from V and 3 bases from J, leaving 13 bases between. CDR1 MNHEY and CDR2 SMNVEV come from the germline V gene (reference sequence). The CDR3 consists of 14 residues. The CDR3 is CASSLGQTYTEAFF. CDR3 coding DNA: TGTGCCAGCAGTCTCGGACAGACCTACACTGAAGCTTTCTTT.

The rearrangement uses TRBV5-1 and TRBJ2-5; TRBD1 agrees at 7 bases. Germline CDR1 is SGHRS and CDR2 is YFSETQ. This CDR3 region has 14 residues. V dropped 2 bases and J dropped 0; count of bases not matched to a gene: 1. CDR3 sequence (DNA): TGCGCCAGCAGCTTACAGGGGAACCAAGAGACCCAGTACTTC. Protein sequence: CASSLQGNQETQYF.

This chain links TRBV21-1 with TRBJ1-5; the table assigns TRBD1, which was not confirmed against the DNA. TRBV21-1 is assigned pseudogene status. The CDR3 covers 20 residues. The CDR3 nucleotides read TGTGCCAGCAGCAAAGGTAAAACCGGGACAGGGGGCGGAAGGGCCCAGCCCCAGCATTTT. Translating gives CASSKGKTGTGGGRAQPQHF.

The CDR3 loop reads CASSIGGVEQYF. CDR3 coding DNA: TGTGCCAGTAGTATAGGCGGGGTCGAGCAGTACTTC. V gene TRBV19 combines with J gene TRBJ2-7; tentative D call: TRBD2 (6 bases). V lost 1 base and J lost 6, with 7 bases in between. The CDR3 is 12 amino acids. Germline V CDR1 and CDR2: LNHDA, SQIVND (reference sequence).

This chain uses TRBV27 with TRBJ1-6; tentatively, D is TRBD1 (6 bases). This CDR3 has 14 amino acids. Trimming took 3 bases from V and 7 from J, leaving 10 bases between them. Germline loops: CDR1 MNHEY, CDR2 SMNVEV (reference sequence). CDR3: CASSLDSLNSPLHF. CDR3 bases: TGTGCCAGCAGTTTGGACAGCTTAAATTCACCCCTCCACTTT.

This chain connects TRBV7-2 to TRBJ2-2, with D possibly matching TRBD1 (6 bases). The V end was cut by 3 bases, the J end by 0 bases, with 11 bases between. Germline CDR1 is SGHTA and CDR2 is FQGNSA. The CDR3 runs 16 residues. The chain's CDR3 is CASSFSGDPNTGELFF. DNA for the CDR3: TGTGCCAGCAGCTTCTCAGGGGACCCGAACACCGGGGAGCTGTTTTTT.

The CDR3 nucleotides read TGTGCCAGTAGTACCACACCACCGGGACTCCATGAGCAGTTCTTC. Translated: CASSTTPPGLHEQFF. This sequence joins TRBV19 and TRBJ2-1; maybe TRBD2 (6 bases). The CDR3 has 15 amino acids. V was shortened by 4 bases and J by 8 bases, with 18 bases between the two germline ends. Germline V gene lookup returns CDR1 LNHDA and CDR2 SQIVND (reference sequence).

The V call is TRBV11-3, the J call TRBJ2-2; 10 bases are shared with TRBD1. The ends lost 4 bases at V and 5 bases at J; junction bases unmatched: 4. The CDR3 contains 15 residues. Germline V gene sequence: CDR1 SGHNT, CDR2 YENEEA. CDR3 amino acids: CASSSWDRGTGELFF. The DNA for the CDR3 is TGTGCCAGCAGCTCGTGGGACAGGGGTACCGGGGAGCTGTTTTTT.

The chain's CDR3 is CASSRPGLLNTEAFF. The CDR3 DNA sequence: TGTGCCAGCAGCAGACCCGGGTTACTGAACACTGAAGCTTTCTTT. The V gene is TRBV9, the J gene TRBJ1-1; no clear D. The CDR3 spans 15 residues. Germline CDR1 is SGDLS and CDR2 is YYNGEE. Trimming took off 4 bases at V and 0 bases at J, with 13 bases between the two ends. Based on the CDR3 plus reference TRBV9 and TRBJ1-1, the full variable domain is DSGVTQTPKHLITATGQRVTLRCSPRSGDLSVYWYQQSLDQGLQFLIQYYNGEERAKGNILERFSAQQFPDLHSELNLSSLELGDSALYFCASSRPGLLNTEAFFGQGTRLTVV.

The table lists this clone with a count of one. The rearrangement joins TRBV29-1 to TRBJ1-2; no firm D call. This CDR3 comprises 14 residues. Trimming removed 1 base from V and 8 bases from J, with 17 bases in between. Germline CDR1 and CDR2: SQVTM and ANQGSEA. CDR3: CSVEAVPIAGGYTF. The CDR3 DNA is TGCAGCGTTGAAGCTGTTCCTATCGCAGGCGGCTACACCTTC. The full variable domain, its missing parts supplied by reference TRBV29-1 and TRBJ1-2, is SAVISQKPSRDICQRGTSLTIQCQVDSQVTMMFWYRQQPGQSLTLIATANQGSEATYESGFVIDKFPISRPNLTFSTLTVSNMSPEDSSIYLCSVEAVPIAGGYTFGSGTRLTVV.

The chain is built from TRBV2 and TRBJ2-2, with 8 nucleotides matching TRBD2. The CDR3 covers 13 residues. Germline CDR1 and CDR2: SNHLY and FYNNEI. Trimming removed 8 bases from V and 7 bases from J; junction bases left unmatched: 6. The CDR3 bases are TGTGCCAGCGGGCGGGAGGCCCTCGGGGAGCTGTTTTTT. Residues: CASGREALGELFF.

The rearrangement uses TRBV25-1 and TRBJ2-3; no firm D call. This CDR3 is built from 12 residues. Germline CDR1 is MGHDK and CDR2 is SYGVNS. Trimming shortened V by 6 bases and J by 0 bases, and 4 bases separated the two germline ends. CDR3 sequence (DNA): TGTGCCAGCAGGAGAAGCACAGATACGCAGTATTTT. Its protein product is CASRRSTDTQYF.

This clone was detected only once. The chain employs TRBV7-9 and TRBJ2-7; perhaps TRBD1 as D (5 bases). Germline V gene lookup returns CDR1 SEHNR and CDR2 FQNEAQ (reference sequence). CDR3 length equals 14 residues. The V and J ends lost 4 bases and 2 bases respectively, with 12 bases between them. DNA for the CDR3: TGTGCCAGCAGCTCAGTTGGGGCGGCCTACGAGCAGTACTTC. Translated, it gives CASSSVGAAYEQYF.

This chain uses TRBV7-9 with TRBJ2-7; TRBD1 agrees at 9 bases. J was trimmed by 3 bases and V by 3 bases; bases with no gene match: 6. The CDR3 is 15 amino acids. Germline assignment: CDR1 SEHNR and CDR2 FQNEAQ (reference sequence). The CDR3 loop reads CASSLTGTGFYEQYF. As DNA, the CDR3 is TGTGCCAGCAGCTTGACCGGGACAGGGTTCTACGAGCAGTACTTC.

The V call is TRBV11-2, the J call TRBJ2-5, with TRBD1 matching over 7 bases. V trimming: 5 bases; J trimming: 4 bases; junction bases outside the gene matches: 16. This CDR3 region has 17 residues. CDR1 and CDR2 (germline): SGHAT, FQNNGV. CDR3 nucleotides: TGTGCCAGCAGCACCCCCACGGCAGGGGGTTTACGAGAGACCCAGTACTTC. It encodes CASSTPTAGGLRETQYF.